This T cell receptor beta chain is drawn from a study of cytomegalovirus exposure and HLA in healthy donors. On the study more broadly: The 110 or so validation repertoires were produced on the same platform as the 670 or so repertoires of the first cohort. This was reported in a later analysis.

TCRdb's copy holds only in-frame clones and misses some; the assay was immunoSEQ multiplex PCR. The sample consists of 150,000 or so clones, approximately 92% of them appearing once. As for this clone: Its antigen is currently unknown.

Whole-study findings and limits: With high specificity and sensitivity, the classifier reportedly diagnosed cytomegalovirus status.

CDR1 is KGHSH, CDR2 LQKENI, per germline. V dropped 3 bases and J dropped 2; count of bases not matched to a gene: 7. CDR3 length: 16 residues. The chain joins TRBV18 to TRBJ1-3; 7 positions match TRBD1. The source is a woman between 18 and 29 years old in good health and CMV-seropositive. The sequenced sample consisted of PBMCs. The CDR3 DNA sequence: TGTGCCAGCTCACCTAACCTACAGGGGACTGGAAACACCATATATTTT. It yields the protein CASSPNLQGTGNTIYF.